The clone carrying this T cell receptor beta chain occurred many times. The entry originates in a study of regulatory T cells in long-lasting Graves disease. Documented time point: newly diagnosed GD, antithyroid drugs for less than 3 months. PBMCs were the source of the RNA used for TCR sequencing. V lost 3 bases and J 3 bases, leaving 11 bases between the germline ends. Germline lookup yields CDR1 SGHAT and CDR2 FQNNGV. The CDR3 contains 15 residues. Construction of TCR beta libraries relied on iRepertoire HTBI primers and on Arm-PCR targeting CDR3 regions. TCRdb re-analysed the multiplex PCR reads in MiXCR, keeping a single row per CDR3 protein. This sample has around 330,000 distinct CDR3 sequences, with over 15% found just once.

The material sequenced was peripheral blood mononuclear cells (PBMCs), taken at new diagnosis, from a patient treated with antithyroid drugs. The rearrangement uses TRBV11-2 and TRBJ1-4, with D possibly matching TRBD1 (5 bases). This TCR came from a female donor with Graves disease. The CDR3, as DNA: TGTGCCAGCAGCTTCTTCGGGACCGCTAATGAAAAACTGTTTTTT. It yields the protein CASSFFGTANEKLFF.